One sample yielded the 6 T cell receptor beta chains listed below, sequenced in a study of vaccination effects on CD4 cells after COVID-19. ViraFEST expansion of antigen-specific CD4+ T cells with viral peptide pools preceded sequencing. Culture lasted 10 days before CD4+ T cell isolation. These TCRs' antigens remain unknown. Here immunoSEQ multiplex PCR was the method, and the copy in TCRdb shows in-frame clones only, minus some. Of about 79,000 clones in the sample, around four fifths were seen once. The input for sequencing was CD4+ T cells from PBMCs cultured with HCoV-229E spike peptides, taken before COVID-19 vaccination. The receptor set was obtained from a human donor who received a COVID-19 vaccine.

This sequence joins TRBV28 and TRBJ1-2; D is ambiguous. The CDR3 consists of 13 residues. Deletions cut 6 bases from V and 0 bases from J, with 8 bases between. CDR1 is MDHEN and CDR2 is SYDVKM in the germline V gene. CDR3 DNA sequence: TGTGCCAGCAGGACGTCGCCTAACTATGGCTACACCTTC. Its protein is CASRTSPNYGYTF.

This chain joins TRBV28 and TRBJ1-5; D not resolved. Germline V gene sequence: CDR1 MDHEN, CDR2 SYDVKM. The V gene lost 5 bases and the J gene lost 11 bases, with 10 bases spanning the gap. The CDR3 is 11 residues long. The CDR3 loop reads CASSALLAQHF. The CDR3 nucleotides are TGTGCCAGCAGTGCTCTCCTGGCCCAGCATTTT.

The rearrangement joins TRBV10-1 to TRBJ1-6; a possible D gene is TRBD1 (5 bases). This CDR3 spans 17 amino acids. Trimming cost V 7 bases and J 5 bases, with 21 bases left between them. Germline V gene lookup returns CDR1 WNHNN and CDR2 SYGVQD (reference sequence). In DNA, the CDR3 is TGCGCCAGCACCCTTATTTACGACGGGACCAATAATTCACCCCTCCACTTT. As protein: CASTLIYDGTNNSPLHF.

In its sample, this clone was seen a few times. The chain uses TRBV6-2 or TRBV6-3 and TRBJ1-5; tentatively, D is TRBD1 (6 bases). Germline-derived CDR1 and CDR2 are MNHEY and SVGEGT. Trimming cost V 2 bases and J 6 bases, with 14 bases left between them. The CDR3 spans 15 residues. The CDR3 DNA follows: TGTGCCAGCAGTTACGGGGGGCGCACGATTCAGCCCCAGCATTTT. It encodes CASSYGGRTIQPQHF.

The CDR3 DNA is TGTGCCAGCAGCTCGCCAGGTGGCTATGGCTACACCTTC. Its translation is CASSSPGGYGYTF. The rearrangement links TRBV5-4 to TRBJ1-2; D unclear. The CDR3 covers 13 residues. Germline CDR1 reads SGHNT; CDR2 reads YYREEE (reference sequence). V dropped 3 bases and J dropped 4 bases, with 10 bases sitting between them.

This clone was recorded only once. The chain links TRBV29-1 to TRBJ2-5; possible D gene TRBD1, 5 bases. Germline loops: CDR1 SQVTM, CDR2 ANQGSEA. This CDR3 has 13 amino acids. Trimming shortened V by 7 bases and J by 1 base, and 13 bases separated the two germline ends. This CDR3 reads CSAMPQGQETQYF. The CDR3 DNA reads TGCAGCGCCATGCCCCAGGGCCAAGAGACCCAGTACTTC.